These 9 T cell receptor beta chains share one sample of origin, sequenced in a study of T cells in tumors after PD-1 blockade. Using immunoSEQ multiplex PCR, the repertoire was profiled, and TCRdb retains in-frame clones only, with some absent. The sample holds 4,000 to 5,500 clones, around 60% seen once. Material: tumor tissue, obtained after anti-PD-1 treatment. These receptors were taken from a human donor with basal cell carcinoma.

This chain uses TRBV30 with TRBJ2-2; TRBD1 agrees at 9 bases. This CDR3 has 13 amino acids. The germline V gene has CDR1 GTSNPN and CDR2 SVGIG (reference sequence). V was pared by 5 bases and J by 3 bases, with 1 base of the junction left unmatched. The CDR3 coding sequence is TGTGCCTGGGGGACAGGGTACACCGGGGAGCTGTTTTTT. Translated, it gives CAWGTGYTGELFF.

This chain joins TRBV3-1 (or the pseudogene TRBV3-2) and TRBJ2-5; 9 positions agree with TRBD2. Trimming cost V 0 bases and J 7 bases; bases outside gene matches: 6. The germline V gene has CDR1 LGHDT and CDR2 YNNKEL (reference sequence). This CDR3 has 15 residues. The CDR3 reads CASSQERRGGLTQYF. CDR3 bases: TGTGCCAGCAGCCAAGAGAGGCGGGGGGGCCTGACCCAGTACTTC.

This clone appeared a few times. The rearrangement uses TRBV9 and TRBJ2-3; 7 bases match TRBD2. CDR1 is SGDLS and CDR2 is YYNGEE in the germline V gene. This CDR3 has 17 residues. Trimming cost V 4 bases and J 2 bases; bases outside gene matches: 13. CDR3 sequence (DNA): TGTGCCAGCAGCCCCCGACGGCGGGGGAGATCCACAGATACGCAGTATTTT. It codes for CASSPRRRGRSTDTQYF.

The CDR3 region is CASSQDTGAFYGYTF. The CDR3 bases are TGCGCCAGCAGCCAGGACACCGGGGCCTTCTATGGCTACACCTTC. This sequence joins TRBV4-3 and TRBJ1-2; maybe TRBD1 (5 bases). The germline CDR1 and CDR2 sequences are LGHNA and YSLEER. V lost 3 bases and J lost 4, with 15 bases in between. This CDR3 has 15 amino acids.

The chain carries TRBV7-2 and TRBJ2-7; D uncertain. The CDR3 runs to 13 residues. The V gene lost 0 bases and the J gene lost 8 bases, with 11 bases spanning the gap. Germline V CDR1 and CDR2: SGHTA, FQGNSA. The CDR3 coding sequence is TGTGCCAGCAGCTTAGCGGCCAGCGTCAAGCAGTACTTC. Amino acid sequence: CASSLAASVKQYF. Together with reference TRBV7-2 and TRBJ2-7, the CDR3 gives the full variable domain: GAGVSQSPSNKVTEKGKDVELRCDPISGHTALYWYRQSLGQGLEFLIYFQGNSAPDKSGLPSDRFSAERTGGSVSTLTIQRTQQEDSAVYLCASSLAASVKQYFGPGTRLTVT.

V and J are TRBV10-3 and TRBJ2-1; D is unresolved. The CDR3 spans 14 residues. V lost 5 bases to trimming and J lost 7 bases, with 15 bases between them. The V gene's germline CDR1 is ENHRY and CDR2 SYGVKD. For the CDR3, the DNA is TGTGCCATCAGTTTGGATTATCTCGGAAATGAGCAGTTCTTC. This encodes CAISLDYLGNEQFF.

The chain couples TRBV6-5 to TRBJ2-5; 12 bases are shared with TRBD2. V was pared by 10 bases and J by 4 bases, with 10 bases of the junction left unmatched. CDR1 and CDR2 from the germline V gene are MNHEY and SVGAGI. The CDR3 has 15 residues. The CDR3 DNA reads TGTGCCACCGCTCTTCTAGCGGGGGGGAGAGAGACCCAGTACTTC. Encoded protein: CATALLAGGRETQYF.

This chain links TRBV12-3 or TRBV12-4 with TRBJ1-1; 10 nucleotides match TRBD1. After removal of 7 bases from V and 11 bases from J, the junction contained 4 bases not matched to a gene. The CDR3 consists of 11 residues. CDR3 loop: CASTSDRGAFF. CDR3 nucleotides: TGTGCCAGCACCTCGGACAGGGGGGCTTTCTTT.

V usage is TRBV24-1 and J usage is TRBJ2-2; D might be TRBD1 (5 bases). V lost 1 base to trimming and J lost 0 bases, with 8 bases between them. This CDR3 region has 16 residues. The germline gives CDR1 KGHDR, CDR2 SFDVKD. The CDR3 sequence: CATSDFTGSNTGELFF. DNA for the CDR3: TGTGCCACCAGTGATTTCACAGGATCGAACACCGGGGAGCTGTTTTTT.